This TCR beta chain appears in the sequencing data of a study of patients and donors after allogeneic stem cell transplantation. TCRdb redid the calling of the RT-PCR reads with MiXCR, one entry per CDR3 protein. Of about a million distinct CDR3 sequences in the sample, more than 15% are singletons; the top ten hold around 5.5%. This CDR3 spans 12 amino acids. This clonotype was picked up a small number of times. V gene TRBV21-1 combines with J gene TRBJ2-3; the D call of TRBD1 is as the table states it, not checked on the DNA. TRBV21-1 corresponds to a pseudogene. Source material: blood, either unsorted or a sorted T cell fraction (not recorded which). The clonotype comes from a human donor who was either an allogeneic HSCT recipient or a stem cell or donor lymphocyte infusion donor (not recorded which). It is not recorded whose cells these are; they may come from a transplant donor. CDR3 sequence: CCLGAHTDTQYF. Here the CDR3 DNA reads TGTTGCCTCGGGGCGCACACAGATACGCAGTATTTT.